The rows below give T cell receptor beta chains drawn from one sample of a study of human T cells and chemical hapten exposure. MiXCR, applied by TCRdb to the RACE reads, yields one record per CDR3 protein. In the table there are some 79,000 distinct CDR3 sequences, about 8% of which are singletons. This specimen consisted of whole blood, obtained in connection with sensitization to the hapten diphenylcyclopropenone (DPC). These receptor sequences come from a woman aged 25 to 39 with alopecia areata. Some clones in this sample may be carry-over from other donors' samples. Both conserved end residues are part of each CDR3. The D gene is left open where the match is weak. Expanded clones get a size class; other rows say once, few or many, or leave the size out.

V gene	J gene	D gene	clone size	CDR3 protein	CDR3 DNA
TRBV29-1	TRBJ1-4	TRBD1	many	CSVEDNRGEKLFF	TGCAGCGTTGAAGACAACAGGGGTGAAAAACTGTTTTTT
TRBV12-3/TRBV12-4	TRBJ1-1	TRBD1	few	CASSLRQGGKAFF	TGTGCCAGCAGCCTACGACAGGGAGGAAAAGCTTTCTTT
TRBV7-2	TRBJ2-5	-	-	CASSPLWFQETQYF	TGTGCCAGCAGCCCATTATGGTTCCAAGAGACCCAGTACTTC
TRBV9	TRBJ2-3	TRBD2	many	CASSVVVAGGADTQYF	TGTGCCAGCAGCGTAGTAGTAGCGGGGGGCGCAGATACGCAGTATTTT
TRBV14	TRBJ2-2	-	many	CASSQARIQGTGELFF	TGTGCCAGCAGCCAAGCCAGGATTCAAGGCACCGGGGAGCTGTTTTTT
TRBV18	TRBJ2-5	-	many	CASSPQMLQETQYF	TGTGCCAGCTCACCACAGATGCTTCAAGAGACCCAGTACTTC
TRBV6-1	TRBJ1-5	-	many	CASSEPFQDNQPQHF	TGTGCCAGCAGTGAACCATTTCAGGACAATCAGCCCCAGCATTTT
TRBV7-2	TRBJ2-3	-	many	CASSSPPGGPTDTQYF	TGTGCCAGCAGCTCGCCCCCGGGGGGCCCCACAGATACGCAGTATTTT
TRBV10-3	TRBJ2-2	-	few	CAISESLQGGGDTGELFF	TGTGCCATCAGTGAGTCCCTCCAGGGTGGTGGCGACACCGGGGAGCTGTTTTTT
TRBV5-4	TRBJ2-7	-	-	CASGDGYEQYF	TGTGCCAGCGGTGACGGCTACGAGCAGTACTTC
TRBV29-1	TRBJ2-7	TRBD1	few	CSVGAGGPYEQYF	TGCAGCGTGGGAGCAGGGGGCCCCTACGAGCAGTACTTC
TRBV5-1	TRBJ2-5	-	few	CASRARTGIDQETQYF	TGCGCCAGCAGGGCCCGGACGGGGATCGATCAAGAGACCCAGTACTTC
TRBV20-1	TRBJ1-5	-	-	CSALGSYSNQPQHF	TGCAGTGCTCTAGGGAGTTATAGCAATCAGCCCCAGCATTTT
TRBV6-5	TRBJ1-1	-	few	CASSDGTAEAFF	TGTGCCAGCAGCGACGGCACAGCTGAAGCTTTCTTT
TRBV6-5	TRBJ1-6	TRBD1	-	CASSGDSLLYNSPLHF	TGTGCCAGCAGCGGGGACAGTCTACTCTATAATTCACCCCTCCACTTT
TRBV30	TRBJ2-1	TRBD1	few	CAWRTGQGYNEQFF	TGTGCCTGGAGAACGGGACAGGGGTACAATGAGCAGTTCTTC
TRBV5-1	TRBJ2-1	TRBD1	many	CASSGTGNEQFF	TGCGCCAGCAGCGGGACAGGGAATGAGCAGTTCTTC
TRBV12-3/TRBV12-4	TRBJ2-3	-	many	CASRTDNTQYF	TGTGCCAGCAGGACAGATAATACGCAGTATTTT
TRBV6-1	TRBJ2-5	-	many	CASSLTVLMTQYF	TGTGCCAGCAGCCTCACAGTTTTAATGACCCAGTACTTC
TRBV29-1	TRBJ1-1	TRBD1	many	CSVEVYRGRTEAFF	TGCAGCGTTGAAGTTTACAGGGGGCGGACAGAAGCTTTCTTT
TRBV6-6	TRBJ1-6	-	few	CASSRRIRLRTYNSPLHF	TGTGCCAGCAGCCGCCGGATTAGGTTGCGTACTTATAATTCACCCCTCCACTTT
TRBV7-9	TRBJ1-1	-	many	CASSFTLNTEAFF	TGTGCCAGCAGCTTTACCCTGAACACTGAAGCTTTCTTT
TRBV20-1	TRBJ2-7	TRBD2	many	CSAVAGPSYEQYF	TGCAGTGCTGTAGCGGGACCTTCCTACGAGCAGTACTTC
TRBV6-5	TRBJ1-6	-	many	CASSSGRNSPLHF	TGTGCCAGCAGTAGCGGACGAAATTCACCCCTCCACTTT
TRBV6-5	TRBJ2-1	TRBD2	many	CASSYSPTSGGNNEQFF	TGTGCCAGCAGTTACTCGCCGACTAGCGGGGGGAACAATGAGCAGTTCTTC
TRBV2	TRBJ2-7	TRBD1	many	CASRGQGLSYEQYF	TGTGCCAGCAGAGGACAGGGCCTCTCCTACGAGCAGTACTTC
TRBV7-8	TRBJ1-3	TRBD1	many	CASSLMTGPGNTIYF	TGTGCCAGCAGCCTAATGACAGGGCCCGGAAACACCATATATTTT
TRBV14	TRBJ2-2	-	-	CASSQDVPGERSGELFF	TGTGCCAGCAGCCAAGATGTTCCAGGGGAGAGAAGCGGGGAGCTGTTTTTT
TRBV27	TRBJ2-1	-	-	CASSLASPYNEQFF	TGTGCCAGCAGTTTGGCTAGCCCCTACAATGAGCAGTTCTTC
TRBV21-1	TRBJ2-1	-	many	CASSTGLAGGPPYNEQFF	TGTGCCAGCAGCACCGGACTAGCGGGGGGCCCACCCTACAATGAGCAGTTCTTC
TRBV2	TRBJ1-6	-	many	CASSEGHGAKNSPLHF	TGTGCCAGCAGTGAAGGGCACGGGGCAAAAAATTCACCCCTCCACTTT
TRBV12-3/TRBV12-4	TRBJ1-1	-	many	CASSFPHGPTNTEAFF	TGTGCCAGCAGTTTCCCCCACGGACCGACGAACACTGAAGCTTTCTTT
TRBV5-1	TRBJ2-7	TRBD1	few	CASSLGGTGIYEQYF	TGCGCCAGCAGCTTGGGTGGGACAGGCATCTACGAGCAGTACTTC
TRBV29-1	TRBJ1-1	-	many	CSVVRSTEAFF	TGCAGCGTTGTTAGGAGCACTGAAGCTTTCTTT
TRBV5-1	TRBJ2-3	TRBD2	-	CASRPSSGAVDTQYF	TGCGCCAGCAGGCCGTCTAGCGGGGCGGTAGATACGCAGTATTTT
TRBV3-1	TRBJ2-3	-	-	CASSQEGAVVDTQYF	TGTGCCAGCAGCCAAGAAGGGGCAGTGGTAGATACGCAGTATTTT
TRBV20-1	TRBJ2-2	-	few	CSARDPQSNTGELFF	TGCAGTGCTAGAGATCCTCAGTCGAACACCGGGGAGCTGTTTTTT
TRBV2	TRBJ2-1	TRBD2	few	CAWLGVRGGENEQFF	TGTGCCTGGCTTGGCGTTCGGGGGGGCGAGAATGAGCAGTTCTTC
TRBV12-3/TRBV12-4	TRBJ1-2	-	few	CASSLVSRPLANYGYTF	TGTGCCAGCAGTTTAGTTTCGAGACCGTTAGCTAACTATGGCTACACCTTC
TRBV18	TRBJ2-3	TRBD2	few	CASSPPVLADTDTQYF	TGTGCCAGCTCACCACCAGTACTAGCGGACACAGATACGCAGTATTTT
TRBV7-3	TRBJ1-3	-	many	CASSEDHSGNTIYF	TGTGCCAGCAGCGAAGACCACTCTGGAAACACCATATATTTT
TRBV2	TRBJ1-2	-	-	CASKDENYGYTF	TGTGCCAGCAAAGACGAGAACTATGGCTACACCTTC
TRBV28	TRBJ1-1	TRBD1	-	CASTPGQGARAFF	TGTGCCAGCACCCCCGGACAGGGGGCAAGGGCTTTCTTT
TRBV7-9	TRBJ2-1	-	many	CASSVTGSPFGEQFF	TGTGCCAGCAGCGTTACAGGGTCCCCGTTTGGTGAGCAGTTCTTC
TRBV20-1	TRBJ2-6	TRBD1	many	CSWWQGAGANVLTF	TGCAGTTGGTGGCAGGGGGCTGGGGCCAACGTCCTGACTTTC
TRBV6-5	TRBJ2-1	TRBD2	many	CASSPLSGGSYNEQFF	TGTGCCAGCAGTCCTCTCAGCGGGGGTTCCTACAATGAGCAGTTCTTC